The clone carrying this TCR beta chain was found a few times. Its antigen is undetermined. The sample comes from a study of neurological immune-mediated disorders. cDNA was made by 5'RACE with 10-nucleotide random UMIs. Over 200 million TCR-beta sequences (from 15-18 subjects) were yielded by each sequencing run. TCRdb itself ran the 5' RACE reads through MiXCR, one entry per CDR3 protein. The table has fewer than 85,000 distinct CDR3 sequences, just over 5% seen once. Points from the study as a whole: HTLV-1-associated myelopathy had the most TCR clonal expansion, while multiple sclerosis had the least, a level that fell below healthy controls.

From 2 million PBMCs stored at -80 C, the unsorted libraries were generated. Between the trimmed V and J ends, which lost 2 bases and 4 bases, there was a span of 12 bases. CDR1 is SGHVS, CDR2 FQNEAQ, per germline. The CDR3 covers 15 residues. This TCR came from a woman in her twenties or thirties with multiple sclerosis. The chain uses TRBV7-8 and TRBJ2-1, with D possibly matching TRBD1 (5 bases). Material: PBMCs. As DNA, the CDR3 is TGTGCCAGCAGCTTAATGGCAGGGCCTTACAATGAGCAGTTCTTC. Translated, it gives CASSLMAGPYNEQFF.